This record covers a single TCR beta chain. The CDR3 contains 13 residues. V was trimmed by 6 bases and J by 7 bases, leaving 10 bases between them. CDR1 is SNHLY, CDR2 FYNNEI, per germline. The entry originates in a study of Ad26.COV2.S vaccination and SARS-CoV-2 variants. The table came from immunoSEQ multiplex PCR; TCRdb's copy has only in-frame clones and leaves some out. The profile shows roughly 700,000 clones, around 90% of them singletons. Treatment reported: some 20 received Ad26.COV2.S at low or high dose, single or two shots; several received placebo; per-sample allocation not given. At day 63 after the first vaccine or placebo injection, samples were drawn. Ad26 vector vaccine expressed Wuhan-strain SARS-CoV-2 spike.

Material: peripheral blood, obtained in a trial of Ad26.COV2.S vaccine versus placebo. This TCR came from a person aged 18-60 years who received the Ad26.COV2.S COVID-19 vaccine or a placebo. The chain recombines TRBV2 with TRBJ1-6, with D unclear. The DNA for the CDR3 is TGTGCCAGCAGCCAACAGCTGAATTCACCCCTCCACTTT. It translates to CASSQQLNSPLHF.